One and the same sample provided the 12 T cell receptor beta chains below, sequenced in a study of T cells in Graves' hyperthyroidism and ophthalmopathy. The investigators amplified TCR beta CDR3 regions from RNA transcripts. Initially, a first-round RT-PCR of the TCR CDR3 employed the HTBI primer set. TCRdb reprocessed the multiplex PCR reads with MiXCR, giving one entry per CDR3 protein. The profile shows fewer than 750,000 distinct CDR3 sequences, more than 45% of them singletons. Material: peripheral blood or thyroid tissue (not recorded which). These TCRs come from a woman in her late teens or twenties with Graves' hyperthyroidism.

This clonotype was seen at least ten times. This chain links TRBV19 with TRBJ1-1; 7 nucleotides line up with TRBD1. Germline CDR1 reads LNHDA; CDR2 reads SQIVND (reference sequence). After removal of 5 bases from V and 1 base from J, the junction contained 7 bases not matched to a gene. This CDR3 region has 15 residues. Here the CDR3 reads CASSSSRGKNTEAFF. CDR3 coding DNA: TGTGCCAGTAGTTCTTCCAGGGGGAAGAACACTGAAGCTTTCTTT.

As concerns this clonotype: Because the CDR3's place on the DNA is in doubt, the DNA is left out and the CDR3 is given as listed by TCRdb. This chain joins TRBV7-2 and TRBJ1-4. The CDR3 adds up to 14 amino acids, both ends counted. CDR1 and CDR2 from the germline V gene are SGHTA and FQGNSA. The CDR3 reads CQQQRGRRMKNCFF.

This clonotype was counted at least ten times. The CDR3 nucleotides are TGCAGTGCTAGCCTTGGACTAGCGGAACTCTACGAGCAGTACTTC. Translating gives CSASLGLAELYEQYF. This rearrangement joins TRBV20-1 to TRBJ2-7; 10 positions agree with TRBD2. The CDR3 length is 15 residues. Germline values: CDR1 DFQATT, CDR2 SNEGSKA (reference sequence). The ends lost 3 bases at V and 3 bases at J; junction bases unmatched: 8.

The genes are TRBV29-1 and TRBJ1-2; tentative D call: TRBD1 (6 bases). CDR1 is SQVTM, CDR2 ANQGSEA, per germline. The CDR3 is made up of 13 amino acids. The V and J ends lost 3 bases and 6 bases respectively, with 14 bases between them. The CDR3 sequence is CSVDAQGSNGYTF. In DNA form, the CDR3 reads TGCAGCGTTGACGCACAGGGATCAAATGGCTACACCTTC. Looking up the rest from reference TRBV29-1 and TRBJ1-2 gives the full variable domain: SAVISQKPSRDICQRGTSLTIQCQVDSQVTMMFWYRQQPGQSLTLIATANQGSEATYESGFVIDKFPISRPNLTFSTLTVSNMSPEDSSIYLCSVDAQGSNGYTFGSGTRLTVV.

The chain employs TRBV5-4 and TRBJ2-6; 12 bases line up with TRBD2. The length of the CDR3 is 17 residues. The J segment lost 3 bases and the V segment lost 0 bases, leaving 1 base of the junction unmatched. Germline loops: CDR1 SGHNT, CDR2 YYREEE (reference sequence). This CDR3 reads CASSLGTSGNGANVLTF. The DNA of the CDR3 is TGTGCCAGCAGCTTGGGGACTAGCGGGAATGGGGCCAACGTCCTGACTTTC.

This sequence joins TRBV4-2 and TRBJ2-1, with unresolved D. V was pared by 1 base and J by 3 bases, with 10 bases between. CDR3 size: 15 residues. In germline, CDR1 is LGHNA, CDR2 YNFKEQ. The CDR3 DNA sequence: TGTGCCAGCAGCCAAGCTTGGGGTAACTACAATGAGCAGTTCTTC. Its translation is CASSQAWGNYNEQFF.

This clonotype appeared many times. J is TRBJ2-5 and V is TRBV7-7; 10 positions agree with TRBD1. This CDR3 region has 15 residues. Germline loops: CDR1 SSHAT, CDR2 FNYEAQ (reference sequence). Trimming at V came to 5 bases and at J to 6 bases, leaving 9 bases not matched to a gene. This chain's CDR3 is CASSPPTGGTKTQYF. In DNA, the CDR3 is TGTGCCAGCAGCCCCCCGACAGGGGGCACGAAGACCCAGTACTTC. Drawing the rest from reference TRBV7-7 and TRBJ2-5, the complete variable domain is GAGVSQSPRYKVTKRGQDVTLRCDPISSHATLYWYQQALGQGPEFLTYFNYEAQPDKSGLPSDRFSAERPEGSISTLTIQRTEQRDSAMYRCASSPPTGGTKTQYFGPGTRLLVL.

This clonotype was counted once. The DNA of the CDR3 is TGCAGTGCGGTCGGACTAGCGGCTACCTACGAGCAGTACTTC. It yields the protein CSAVGLAATYEQYF. V usage is TRBV20-1 and J usage is TRBJ2-7; 10 positions match TRBD2. CDR1 DFQATT and CDR2 SNEGSKA come from the germline V gene (reference sequence). The length of the CDR3 is 14 residues. The V gene end was trimmed by 6 bases and the J gene end by 2 bases; junction bases not matched to a gene: 7.

This clonotype is a singleton in its sample. This chain uses TRBV29-1 with TRBJ2-5, with 8 bases matching TRBD1. This CDR3 contains 12 residues. The J segment lost 6 bases and the V segment lost 6 bases, leaving 6 bases of the junction unmatched. Germline lookup yields CDR1 SQVTM and CDR2 ANQGSEA. The CDR3 loop reads CSVDTGGKTQYF. The CDR3 DNA reads TGCAGCGTAGATACAGGGGGAAAGACCCAGTACTTC.

The chain joins TRBV20-1 to TRBJ2-5; 12 positions agree with TRBD2. The CDR3 is made up of 15 amino acids. Germline V gene sequence: CDR1 DFQATT, CDR2 SNEGSKA (reference sequence). V lost 1 base to trimming and J lost 3 bases; unmatched junction nucleotides: 3. The CDR3 here is CSARGPSGREETQYF. The CDR3 DNA follows: TGCAGTGCTAGAGGTCCTAGCGGGAGGGAAGAGACCCAGTACTTC.

The table lists this clonotype with a count of one. The chain couples TRBV15 to TRBJ1-4, with no clear D. Germline CDR1 LNHNV, CDR2 YYDKDF (reference sequence). This CDR3 spans 14 amino acids. V lost 5 bases, J lost 4 bases, and 11 bases lay in between. The CDR3 region has the DNA TGTGCCACCAGCGGGCGGTCTAGTAATGAAAAACTGTTTTTT. This encodes CATSGRSSNEKLFF.

This clonotype was detected many times. One end of the junction fails to match germline, which may point to a read error. The V and J genes are TRBV5-1 and TRBJ2-5; D remains unclear. In germline, CDR1 is SGHRS, CDR2 YFSETQ. This CDR3 comprises 11 residues. The DNA for the CDR3 is TGTGCCAGCAGCTTCCAAGAGACCCAGTACTTC. This codes for CASSFQETQYF.